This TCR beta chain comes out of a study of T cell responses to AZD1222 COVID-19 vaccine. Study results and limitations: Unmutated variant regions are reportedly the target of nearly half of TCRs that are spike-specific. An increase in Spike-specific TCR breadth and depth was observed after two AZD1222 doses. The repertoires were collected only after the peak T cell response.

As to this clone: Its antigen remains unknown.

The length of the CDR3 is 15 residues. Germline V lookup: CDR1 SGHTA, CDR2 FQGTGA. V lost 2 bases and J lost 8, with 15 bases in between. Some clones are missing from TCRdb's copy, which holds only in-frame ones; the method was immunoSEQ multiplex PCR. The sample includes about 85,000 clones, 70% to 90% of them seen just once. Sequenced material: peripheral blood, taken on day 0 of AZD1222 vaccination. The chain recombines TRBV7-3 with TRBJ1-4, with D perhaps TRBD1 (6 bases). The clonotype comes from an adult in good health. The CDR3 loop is CASSLRAGAREKLFF. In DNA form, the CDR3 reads TGTGCCAGCAGCTTACGGGCGGGGGCAAGGGAAAAACTGTTTTTT.